This TCR beta chain was profiled in a study of blood T cells in healthy people across ages. A sample-barcoded 5' primer and a J-beta primer mix were used in a second PCR of about 7 to 12 cycles. Each CDR3 protein gets one entry after TCRdb re-called the 5' RACE reads with MiXCR. Among about 800,000 distinct CDR3 sequences listed, roughly 25% were seen once. The CDR3 is 13 amino acids. The germline gives CDR1 SNHLY, CDR2 FYNNEI. A remark on this clonotype: An end of the junction differs from the germline gene, which may be a read error.

The same data also went into a second study, on T cells of mothers and their children.

The sample comprised blood. The TCR sequence derives from a boy aged 5 to 17 in good health. The V gene is TRBV2, the J gene TRBJ2-5; D might be TRBD2 (6 bases). CDR3 bases: TGTGCCGGCAGTGAGAACGGGGGAGAGACCCAGTACTTC. Translation: CAGSENGGETQYF.